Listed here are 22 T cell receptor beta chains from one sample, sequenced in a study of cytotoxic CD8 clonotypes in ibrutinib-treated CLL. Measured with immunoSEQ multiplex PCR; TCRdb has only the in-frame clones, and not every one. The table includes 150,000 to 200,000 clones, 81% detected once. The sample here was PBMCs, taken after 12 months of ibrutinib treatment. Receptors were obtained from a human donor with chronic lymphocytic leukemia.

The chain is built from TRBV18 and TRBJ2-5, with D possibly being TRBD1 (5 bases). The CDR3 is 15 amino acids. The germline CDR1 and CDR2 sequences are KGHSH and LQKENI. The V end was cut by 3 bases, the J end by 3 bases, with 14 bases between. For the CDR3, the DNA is TGTGCCAGCTCACCGTACTATCAGGGTGAAGAGACCCAGTACTTC. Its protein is CASSPYYQGEETQYF.

Written as DNA, the CDR3 is TGTGCCAGCAGTGCCGCGGATACGCAGTATTTT. Amino acid sequence: CASSAADTQYF. This chain links TRBV6-6 with TRBJ2-3; D is ambiguous. Germline V gene data show CDR1 as MNHNY and CDR2 as SVGAGI (reference sequence). This CDR3 is 11 amino acids long. V was trimmed by 5 bases and J by 6 bases, leaving 6 bases between them.

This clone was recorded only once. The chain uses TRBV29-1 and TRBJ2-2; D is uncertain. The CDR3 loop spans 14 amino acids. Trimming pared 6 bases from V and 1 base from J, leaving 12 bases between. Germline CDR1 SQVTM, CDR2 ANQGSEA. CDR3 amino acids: CSVSQSLNTGELFF. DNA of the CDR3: TGCAGCGTGTCTCAGTCCCTGAACACCGGGGAGCTGTTTTTT.

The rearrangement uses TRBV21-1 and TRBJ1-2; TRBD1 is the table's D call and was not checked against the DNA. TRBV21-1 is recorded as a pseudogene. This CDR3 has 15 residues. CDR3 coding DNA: TGTGCCAGCAGCAAAATAACAGGGAGTGAGTATGGCTACACCTTC. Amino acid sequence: CASSKITGSEYGYTF.

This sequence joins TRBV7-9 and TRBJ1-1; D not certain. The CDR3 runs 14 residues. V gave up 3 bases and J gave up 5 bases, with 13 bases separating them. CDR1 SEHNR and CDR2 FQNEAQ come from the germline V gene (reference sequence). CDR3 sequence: CASSFGGSGTEAFF. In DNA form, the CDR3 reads TGTGCCAGCAGCTTCGGAGGATCGGGTACTGAAGCTTTCTTT.

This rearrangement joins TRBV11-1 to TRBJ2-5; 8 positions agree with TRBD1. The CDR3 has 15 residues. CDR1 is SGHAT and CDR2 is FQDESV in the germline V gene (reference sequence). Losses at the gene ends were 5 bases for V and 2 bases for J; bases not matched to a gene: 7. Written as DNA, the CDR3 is TGTGCCAGCAGCCGGGGACAGGTGAAACAAGAGACCCAGTACTTC. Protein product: CASSRGQVKQETQYF. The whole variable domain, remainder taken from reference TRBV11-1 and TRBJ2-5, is EAEVAQSPRYKITEKSQAVAFWCDPISGHATLYWYRQILGQGPELLVQFQDESVVDDSQLPKDRFSAERLKGVDSTLKIQPAELGDSAMYLCASSRGQVKQETQYFGPGTRLLVL.

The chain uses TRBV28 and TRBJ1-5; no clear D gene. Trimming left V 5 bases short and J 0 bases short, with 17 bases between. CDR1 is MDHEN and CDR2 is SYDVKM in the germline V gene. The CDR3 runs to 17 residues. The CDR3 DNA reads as TGTGCCAGCAGTCCCTTCCCCAAAGGTAATAGCAATCAGCCCCAGCATTTT. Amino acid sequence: CASSPFPKGNSNQPQHF.

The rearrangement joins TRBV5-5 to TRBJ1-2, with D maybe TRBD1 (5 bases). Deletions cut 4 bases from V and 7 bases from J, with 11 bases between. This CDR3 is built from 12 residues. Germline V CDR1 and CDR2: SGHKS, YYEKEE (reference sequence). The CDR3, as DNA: TGTGCCAGCAGCGGCGGGACTGGTGGCTACACCTTC. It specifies CASSGGTGGYTF.

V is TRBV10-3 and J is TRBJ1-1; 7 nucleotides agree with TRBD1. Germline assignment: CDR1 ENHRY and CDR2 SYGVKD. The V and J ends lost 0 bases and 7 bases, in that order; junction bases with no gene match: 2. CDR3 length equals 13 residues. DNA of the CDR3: TGTGCCATCAGTGAGTCTCGGGACAGTGAAGCTTTCTTT. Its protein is CAISESRDSEAFF.

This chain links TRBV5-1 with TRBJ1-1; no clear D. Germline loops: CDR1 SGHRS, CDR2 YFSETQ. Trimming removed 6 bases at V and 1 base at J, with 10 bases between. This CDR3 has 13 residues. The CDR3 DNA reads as TGCGCCAGCACCTCCTCGGGGAACACTGAAGCTTTCTTT. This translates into CASTSSGNTEAFF.

For the CDR3, the DNA is TGCGCCAGCAGCTCACAACCCGGGGGCGGCGACAGCAATCAGCCCCAGCATTTT. Its translation: CASSSQPGGGDSNQPQHF. The chain combines TRBV5-1 with TRBJ1-5; perhaps TRBD1 as D (6 bases). The germline V gene encodes CDR1 SGHRS and CDR2 YFSETQ. V lost 3 bases and J lost 1, with 20 bases in between. The CDR3 is 18 residues long.

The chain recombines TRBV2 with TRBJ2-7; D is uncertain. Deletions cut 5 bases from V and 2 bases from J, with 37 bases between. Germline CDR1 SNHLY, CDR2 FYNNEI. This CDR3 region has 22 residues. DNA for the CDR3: TGTGCCAGCAGTCCCATTAATCGCAGCGTGGGGAAAAGCAAACATTATCCCTACGAGCAGTACTTC. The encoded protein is CASSPINRSVGKSKHYPYEQYF.

The CDR3 is CASTLGGPSTDTQYF. The CDR3 DNA follows: TGCGCCAGCACCCTGGGGGGGCCTAGCACAGATACGCAGTATTTT. The chain combines TRBV5-1 with TRBJ2-3; D perhaps matches TRBD2 (7 bases). CDR1 is SGHRS, CDR2 YFSETQ, per germline. The V and J ends lost 6 bases and 0 bases respectively, with 14 bases between them. The CDR3 is made up of 15 amino acids.

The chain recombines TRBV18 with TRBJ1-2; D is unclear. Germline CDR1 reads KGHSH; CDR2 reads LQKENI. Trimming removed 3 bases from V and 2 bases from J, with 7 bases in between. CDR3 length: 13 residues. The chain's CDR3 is CASSPEENYGYTF. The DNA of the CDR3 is TGTGCCAGCTCACCCGAGGAAAACTATGGCTACACCTTC.

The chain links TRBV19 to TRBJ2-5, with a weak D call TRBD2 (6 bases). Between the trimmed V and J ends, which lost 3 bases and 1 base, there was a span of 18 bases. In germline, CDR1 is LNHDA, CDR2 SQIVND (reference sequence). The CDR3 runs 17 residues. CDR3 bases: TGTGCCAGTAGTATCCGATTGACTAGGGGACTCCAAGAGACCCAGTACTTC. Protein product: CASSIRLTRGLQETQYF. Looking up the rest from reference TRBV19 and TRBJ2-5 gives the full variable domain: DGGITQSPKYLFRKEGQNVTLSCEQNLNHDAMYWYRQDPGQGLRLIYYSQIVNDFQKGDIAEGYSVSREKKESFPLTVTSAQKNPTAFYLCASSIRLTRGLQETQYFGPGTRLLVL.

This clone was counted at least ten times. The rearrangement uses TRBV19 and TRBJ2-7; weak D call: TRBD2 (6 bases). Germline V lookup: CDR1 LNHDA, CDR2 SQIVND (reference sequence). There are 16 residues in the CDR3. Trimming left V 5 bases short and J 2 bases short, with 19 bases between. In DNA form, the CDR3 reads TGTGCCAGTAGTCATAAACGGGGGTCGGAACCCTACGAGCAGTACTTC. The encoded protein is CASSHKRGSEPYEQYF. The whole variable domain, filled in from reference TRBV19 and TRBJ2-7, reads DGGITQSPKYLFRKEGQNVTLSCEQNLNHDAMYWYRQDPGQGLRLIYYSQIVNDFQKGDIAEGYSVSREKKESFPLTVTSAQKNPTAFYLCASSHKRGSEPYEQYFGPGTRLTVT.

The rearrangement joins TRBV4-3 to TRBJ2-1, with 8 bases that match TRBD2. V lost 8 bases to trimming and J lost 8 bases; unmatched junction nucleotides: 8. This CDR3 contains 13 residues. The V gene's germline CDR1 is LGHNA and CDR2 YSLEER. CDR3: CASGRTSGDEQFF. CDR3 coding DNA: TGCGCCAGCGGCAGAACTAGCGGCGATGAGCAGTTCTTC.

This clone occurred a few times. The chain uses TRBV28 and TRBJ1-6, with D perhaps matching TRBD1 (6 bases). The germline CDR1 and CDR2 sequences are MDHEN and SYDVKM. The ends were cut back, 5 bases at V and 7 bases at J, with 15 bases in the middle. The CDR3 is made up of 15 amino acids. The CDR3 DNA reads TGTGCCAGCAGTCTAGGAGGGACAAGCAATTCACCCCTCCACTTT. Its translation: CASSLGGTSNSPLHF.

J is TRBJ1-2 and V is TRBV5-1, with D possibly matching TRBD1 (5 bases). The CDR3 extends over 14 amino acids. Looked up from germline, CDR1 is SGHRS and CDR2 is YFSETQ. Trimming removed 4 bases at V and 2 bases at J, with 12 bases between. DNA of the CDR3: TGCGCCAGCAGCCCAGAAAGGGGAAACTATGGCTACACCTTC. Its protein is CASSPERGNYGYTF.

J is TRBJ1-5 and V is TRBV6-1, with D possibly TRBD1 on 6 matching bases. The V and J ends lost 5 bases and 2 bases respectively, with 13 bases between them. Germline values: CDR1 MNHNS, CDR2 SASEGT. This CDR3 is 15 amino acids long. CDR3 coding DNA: TGTGCCAGCAGTACATCCTGGACAGGCAATCAGCCCCAGCATTTT. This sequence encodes CASSTSWTGNQPQHF.

In nucleotides, the CDR3 is TGTGCCACCAGCAGAGGGGGACTAGCGGCCTACGAGCAGTACTTC. Translating it yields CATSRGGLAAYEQYF. The chain joins TRBV15 to TRBJ2-7, with 11 nucleotides matching TRBD2. The ends lost 1 base at V and 2 bases at J; junction bases unmatched: 1. The CDR3 sequence is 15 residues long. Germline V gives CDR1 LNHNV, CDR2 YYDKDF (reference sequence).

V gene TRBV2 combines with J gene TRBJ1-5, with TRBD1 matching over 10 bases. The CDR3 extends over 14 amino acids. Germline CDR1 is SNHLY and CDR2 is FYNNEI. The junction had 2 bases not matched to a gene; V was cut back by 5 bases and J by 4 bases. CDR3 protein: CASSLDRGNQPQHF. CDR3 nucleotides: TGTGCCAGCAGTTTGGACAGGGGGAATCAGCCCCAGCATTTT.